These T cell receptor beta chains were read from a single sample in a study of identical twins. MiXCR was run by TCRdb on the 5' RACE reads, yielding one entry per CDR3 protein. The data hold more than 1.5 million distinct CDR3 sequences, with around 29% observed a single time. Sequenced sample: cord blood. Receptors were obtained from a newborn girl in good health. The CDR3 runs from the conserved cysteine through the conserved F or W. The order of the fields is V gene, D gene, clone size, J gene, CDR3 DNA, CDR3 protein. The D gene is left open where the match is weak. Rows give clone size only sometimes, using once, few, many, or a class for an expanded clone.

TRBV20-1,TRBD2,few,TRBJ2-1,TGCAGTGCTAGGGTCTCGCGGACTAGGAACTACAATGAGCAGTTCTTC,CSARVSRTRNYNEQFF
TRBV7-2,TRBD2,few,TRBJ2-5,TGTGCCAGCAGCCCTCGACTAGCGGCGGTAGAGACCCAGTACTTC,CASSPRLAAVETQYF
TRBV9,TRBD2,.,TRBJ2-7,TGTGCCAGCAGCGTAGGTATCGCGGGACTAGCGGGGGACTACGAGCAGTACTTC,CASSVGIAGLAGDYEQYF
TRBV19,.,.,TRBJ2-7,TGTGCCAGTAGTGTTACTAGGGCCGACTACGAGCAGTACTTC,CASSVTRADYEQYF
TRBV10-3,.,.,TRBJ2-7,TGTGCCATCAGTGGCCTGGTTTCCTACGAGCAGTACTTC,CAISGLVSYEQYF
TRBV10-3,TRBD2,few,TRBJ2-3,TGTGCCATCAGTGACCCGATAGCGGGGGATAGCACAGATACGCAGTATTTT,CAISDPIAGDSTDTQYF
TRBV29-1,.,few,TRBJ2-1,TGCAGCGTTGTGAGGCCGGGACGGGGGCTAGTTCACGAGGGGGCCTACAATGAGCAGTTCTTC,CSVVRPGRGLVHEGAYNEQFF
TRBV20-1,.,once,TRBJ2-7,TGCAGTGCTAGAGATGGGACTGGGGCCTACAATGAGCAGTACTTC,CSARDGTGAYNEQYF
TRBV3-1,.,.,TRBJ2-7,TGTGCCAGCAGCAGGACAATCACCTACGAGCAGTACTTC,CASSRTITYEQYF
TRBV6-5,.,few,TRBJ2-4,TGTGCCAGCAGTTACTTAGGGAGAGGGTACTTC,CASSYLGRGYF
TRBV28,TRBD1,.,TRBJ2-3,TGTGCCAGCAGTTTATCGGGGACAGGGATGGATACGCAGTATTTT,CASSLSGTGMDTQYF
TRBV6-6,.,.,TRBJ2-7,TGTGCCACCGCAACAGGGAGCTCCTACGAGCAGTACTTC,CATATGSSYEQYF
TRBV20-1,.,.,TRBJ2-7,TGCAGTGCTAGGACGGACACAGCCTACGAGCAGTACTTC,CSARTDTAYEQYF
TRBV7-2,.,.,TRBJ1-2,TGTGCCAGCAGCTCTTACGGGATAAAAGGTTCCTATGGCTACACCTTC,CASSSYGIKGSYGYTF
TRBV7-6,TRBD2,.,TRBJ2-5,TGTGCCAGCAGCTGGACTAGACAGAACGAGACCCAGTACTTC,CASSWTRQNETQYF
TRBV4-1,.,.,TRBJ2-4,TGCGCCAGCAGTGTCCTAGCTCTGGGAGCCAAAAACATTCAGTACTTC,CASSVLALGAKNIQYF
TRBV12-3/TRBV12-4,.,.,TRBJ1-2,TGTGCCAGCAGTTTAGGGGAACGGGGCAGGGCAAGGGGTGGCTACACCTTC,CASSLGERGRARGGYTF
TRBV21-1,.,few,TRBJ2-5,TGTGCCAGCAGCAAAGGTGGTGGGGGAGTCGAGACCCAGTACTTC,CASSKGGGGVETQYF
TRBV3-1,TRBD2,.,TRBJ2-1,TGTGCCAGCAGCCAAGATCGACTAGCGGGAGGGCCAAATGGCCTCAATGAGCAGTTCTTC,CASSQDRLAGGPNGLNEQFF
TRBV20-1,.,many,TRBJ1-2,TGCAGCGCAGAAAGCCGTAGGGTGACCTACACCTTC,CSAESRRVTYTF
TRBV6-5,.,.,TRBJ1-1,TGTGCCAGCAGTTACTCGATCCAGCCTTGGAATCAAATTGCCTTGAACACTGAAGCTTTCTTT,CASSYSIQPWNQIALNTEAFF
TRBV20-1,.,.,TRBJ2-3,TGCAGTGCTAGAGATCACGTTCGGCGAAGCGGGCTGGATACGCAGTATTTT,CSARDHVRRSGLDTQYF
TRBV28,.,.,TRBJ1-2,TGTGCCAGCAGACCAGACATTAGGGGCTACACCTTC,CASRPDIRGYTF
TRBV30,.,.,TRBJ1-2,TGTGCCTGGAGTGTAGGGATCGGGGATACGTATGACTACACCTTC,CAWSVGIGDTYDYTF
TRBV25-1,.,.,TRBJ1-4,TGTGCCAGCAGTGACTGGGGGGCAACTAATGAAAAACTGTTTTTT,CASSDWGATNEKLFF
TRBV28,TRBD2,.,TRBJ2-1,TGTGCCAGCAGACGCCTGACTAGCGGTTTGGGCTCCTACAATGAGCAGTTCTTC,CASRRLTSGLGSYNEQFF
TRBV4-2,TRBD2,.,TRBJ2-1,TGTGCCAGCAGCCAAGAAGCGGGAGGACACAATGAGCACTTCTTC,CASSQEAGGHNEHFF
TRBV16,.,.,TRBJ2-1,TGTGCCAGCAGCCAATCCCCCAGGGTCAATGAGCAGTTCTTC,CASSQSPRVNEQFF
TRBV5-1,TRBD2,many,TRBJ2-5,TGTGCCAGCAGTTTTAGCGGGGGTCAAGAGACCCAGTACTTC,CASSFSGGQETQYF
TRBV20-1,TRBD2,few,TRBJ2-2,TGCAGTGCTAGAGCGGATCTAGCGGCGAACACCGGGGAGCTGTTTTTT,CSARADLAANTGELFF